The clone carrying this T cell receptor (beta chain) was counted a single time. The CDR3 consists of 16 residues. CDR1 LNHNV and CDR2 YYDKDF come from the germline V gene (reference sequence). The V end lost 5 bases, the J end lost 8 bases, and 21 bases lay between the germline ends. This sample is part of a study of blood T cell repertoires in COVID-19. Overall study: There were acute and convalescent COVID-19 samples, and they came from the United States, Italy and Spain. From T cells, B-cell-depleted T cells, or PBMCs came the material, which was cDNA or gDNA.

Source study methods: Nucleated cell number was recorded as an estimate derived from reference gene primer amplification. Sequenced by immunoSEQ multiplex PCR; TCRdb stores in-frame clones only, minus some. The DNA gave D and trimming, while V, J and clone size come from that table. The data show 250,000 to 300,000 clones, with over 75% seen just once and about 10% held by the top ten. The TCR comes from a woman aged 70 to 79 with acute or convalescent COVID-19. The rearrangement joins TRBV15 to TRBJ1-4; perhaps TRBD1 as D (6 bases). The sequenced material came from peripheral blood. The CDR3 spells CATSDRDIRVREKLFF. The DNA for the CDR3 is TGTGCCACCAGCGACCGGGACATACGAGTAAGGGAAAAACTGTTTTTT. Full variable domain (remainder filled in from reference TRBV15 and TRBJ1-4): DAMVIQNPRYQVTQFGKPVTLSCSQTLNHNVMYWYQQKSSQAPKLLFHYYDKDFNNEADTPDNFQSRRPNTSFCFLDIRSPGLGDTAMYLCATSDRDIRVREKLFFGSGTQLSVL.